The clone carrying this T cell receptor beta chain has just a few counts. Its cognate antigen is unknown. This CDR3 comprises 15 residues. V lost 4 bases and J lost 6; bases outside the gene matches: 6. The record originates from a study of identical twins. Overall study findings and caveats: Abundant beta clonotypes from cord blood bore fewer insertions; memory repertoires lacked this pattern.

TCRdb re-called the 5' RACE reads with MiXCR, one entry per CDR3 protein. The sample lists a few hundred thousand distinct CDR3 sequences; over 8.5% were seen once. This same sample was also taken into another study, of yellow fever vaccine responses in identical twins.

This rearrangement joins TRBV12-3 or TRBV12-4 to TRBJ2-3, with 11 bases lining up with TRBD1. The TCR comes from a woman between 18 and 30 years old in good health. The sequencing input was CD8+ T cells sorted from blood. CDR3 sequence: CASSWTGGAGDTQYF. The CDR3 coding sequence is TGTGCCAGCAGTTGGACAGGGGGCGCTGGGGATACGCAGTATTTT.